This TCR beta chain was identified in a study of identical twins. MiXCR, applied by TCRdb to the 5' RACE reads, yields one record per CDR3 protein. The sample lists over 550,000 distinct CDR3 sequences, under 8.5% occurring once. The CDR3 consists of 14 residues. Germline CDR1 and CDR2: MRHNA and SNTAGT. V dropped 3 bases and J dropped 4; count of bases not matched to a gene: 2. Points on this clonotype: The target antigen is unknown.

General study results and limits: Excess low generation probability was seen in twin-shared out-of-frame alpha sequences.

These data were likewise used in another study, on yellow fever vaccine responses in identical twins.

The TCR comes from a young woman in good health. The chain is built from TRBV6-4 and TRBJ2-4, with 8 positions matching TRBD2. The sample was PBMCs. CDR3 in amino acids: CASSETSAKNIQYF. The CDR3 DNA reads as TGTGCCAGCAGTGAGACTAGCGCAAAAAACATTCAGTACTTC.